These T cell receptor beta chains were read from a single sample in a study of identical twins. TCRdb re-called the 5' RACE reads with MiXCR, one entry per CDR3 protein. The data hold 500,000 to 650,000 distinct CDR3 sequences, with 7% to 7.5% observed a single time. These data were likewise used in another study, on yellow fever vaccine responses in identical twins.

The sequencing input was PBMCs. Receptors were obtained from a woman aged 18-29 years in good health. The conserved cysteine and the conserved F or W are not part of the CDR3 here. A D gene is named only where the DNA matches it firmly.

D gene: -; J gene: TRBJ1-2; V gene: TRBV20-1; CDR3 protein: SARDSTGGGYT
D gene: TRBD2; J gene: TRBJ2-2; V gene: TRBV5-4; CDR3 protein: ASSSKNRGAGELF
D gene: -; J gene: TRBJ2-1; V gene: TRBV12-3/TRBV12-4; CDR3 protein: ASSFKFTGSSYNEQF
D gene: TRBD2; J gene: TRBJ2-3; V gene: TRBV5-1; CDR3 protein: ASNSGGVTDTQY
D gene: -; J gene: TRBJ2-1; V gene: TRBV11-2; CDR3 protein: ASTQYNEQF
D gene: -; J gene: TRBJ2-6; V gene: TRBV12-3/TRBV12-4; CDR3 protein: ASSLGTVYVLT
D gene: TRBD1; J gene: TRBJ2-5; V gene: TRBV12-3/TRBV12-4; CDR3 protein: ASSERTGLIRETQY
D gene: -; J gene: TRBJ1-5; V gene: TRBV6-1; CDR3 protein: ASSPDRNNQPQH
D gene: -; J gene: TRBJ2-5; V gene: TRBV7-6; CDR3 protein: ASSLKHSQETQY
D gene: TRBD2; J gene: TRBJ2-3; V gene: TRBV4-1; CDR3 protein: ASSQPREARTDTQY
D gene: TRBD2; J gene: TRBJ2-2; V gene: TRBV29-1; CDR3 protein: SVALAGGTGELF
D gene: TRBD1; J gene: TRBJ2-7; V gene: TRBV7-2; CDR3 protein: ASSFIRDRGSYEQY
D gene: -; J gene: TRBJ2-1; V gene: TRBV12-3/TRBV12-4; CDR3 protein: ASRSFVGNEQF
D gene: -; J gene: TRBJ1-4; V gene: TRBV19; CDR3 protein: ATTLSGGTNEKLF
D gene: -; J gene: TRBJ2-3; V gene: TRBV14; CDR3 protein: ASNQGTDTQY
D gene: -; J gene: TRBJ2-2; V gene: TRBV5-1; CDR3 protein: ASSLAGASSGTGELF
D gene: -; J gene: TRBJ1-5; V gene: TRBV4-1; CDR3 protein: ASSYFQGNQPQH
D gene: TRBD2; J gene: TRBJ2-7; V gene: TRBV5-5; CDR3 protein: ASSFGRLTSGNTYEQY
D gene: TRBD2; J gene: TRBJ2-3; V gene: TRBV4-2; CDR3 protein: AISQEGTSVADTQY